The 5 T cell receptor beta chains below all came from one sample that was sequenced in a study. TCRdb reprocessed the 5' RACE reads with MiXCR, giving one entry per CDR3 protein. This sample carries 25,000 to 35,000 distinct CDR3 sequences, roughly 24% of them seen once, and the ten largest clones take around 4.1%. Material: memory CD4+ T cells sorted from blood. Subset meaning: memory CD4+ T cells, CD4+CD45RO+CD25-. These receptors were collected from a female donor with breast cancer.

On this clonotype itself: A much larger clone differs from this one at a single base, so this may be a read error. The chain uses TRBV10-3 and TRBJ2-7; 7 bases align to TRBD1. The CDR3 contains 13 residues. The germline V gene encodes CDR1 ENHRY and CDR2 SYGVKD. The CDR3 sequence is CAIKTGSAYGQYF. The CDR3 bases are TGTGCCATCAAGACAGGGAGCGCCTACGGGCAGTACTTC.

For this clonotype: A clone one base away is much larger, so this may be a read error. V and J are TRBV20-1 and TRBJ1-2; no firm D call. The length of the CDR3 is 12 residues. CDR1 is DFQATT and CDR2 is SNEGSKA in the germline V gene (reference sequence). The CDR3 bases are TGCAGTGCTACTCAGAGCAGCTATGGCCACACCTTC. Protein product: CSATQSSYGHTF.

This chain links TRBV9 with TRBJ1-2; D is undetermined. Trimming left V 1 base short and J 7 bases short, with 14 bases between. Germline CDR1 is SGDLS and CDR2 is YYNGEE. This CDR3 has 14 amino acids. The CDR3 region has the DNA TGTGCCAGCAGCGTACTAGACGCTCTCCGTGGCTACACCTTC. Translated, it gives CASSVLDALRGYTF.

This clonotype was found many times. V gene TRBV4-3 combines with J gene TRBJ1-5, with TRBD1 matching 7 bases. CDR1 and CDR2 (germline): LGHNA, YSLEER. The CDR3 is 19 amino acids. V shed 0 bases, J shed 2 bases, and the junction held 13 bases outside the gene matches. The CDR3 loop is CASSQDRGTALNGNQPQHF. The CDR3 DNA reads as TGCGCCAGCAGCCAAGATCGCGGGACAGCTCTGAATGGCAATCAGCCCCAGCATTTT.

This clonotype was recorded at least ten times. The rearrangement links TRBV15 to TRBJ1-5; TRBD1 aligns across 8 bases. This CDR3 contains 14 residues. The V and J ends lost 6 bases and 7 bases, in that order; junction bases with no gene match: 8. The germline CDR1 and CDR2 sequences are LNHNV and YYDKDF (reference sequence). CDR3 DNA: TGTGCCACCAGTCACCCAGGGGGCGAGCAGCCCCAGCATTTT. Translated, it gives CATSHPGGEQPQHF.